This record concerns one TCR beta chain sequence. A quantity of about 0.45 to 1 ug RNA underwent reverse transcription using random hexamers. TCRdb reprocessed the immunoSEQ multiplex PCR reads with MiXCR, giving one entry per CDR3 protein. The sample lists approximately 110,000 distinct CDR3 sequences; approximately 95% were seen once. This sample is part of a study of CD8 T cells in Susac syndrome. The V gene end was trimmed by 6 bases and the J gene end by 1 base; junction bases not matched to a gene: 10. CDR1 and CDR2 from the germline V gene are MNHNY and SVGAGI (reference sequence). This CDR3 spans 16 amino acids.

This chain uses TRBV6-6 with TRBJ1-2, with 8 bases that match TRBD1. Material: CD8+ T cells from PBMCs. This sequence was found in a human donor with multiple sclerosis. This CDR3 reads CASSQIDRGINYGYTF. CDR3 nucleotides: TGTGCCAGCAGCCAAATTGACAGGGGTATTAACTATGGCTACACCTTC.